This T cell receptor (beta chain) stems from a study of regulatory T cells in long-lasting Graves disease. Arm-PCR of CDR3 regions and iRepertoire HTBI primers were used to build TCR beta libraries. TCRdb reprocessed the multiplex PCR reads with MiXCR, giving one entry per CDR3 protein. Of about 290,000 distinct CDR3 sequences listed, around a fifth were seen once; the top ten hold around 50%. The germline gives CDR1 DFQATT, CDR2 SNEGSKA (reference sequence). CDR3 length: 18 residues. Time point in this sample: persistent/refractory GD, antithyroid drugs over 5 years with positive TRAb. Scientists built the TCR library using RNA that was extracted from PBMCs.

The chain links TRBV20-1 to TRBJ1-5; TRBD1 is a possible D gene (6 bases). The sequencing used peripheral blood mononuclear cells (PBMCs), collected when the disease was refractory, from a patient treated with antithyroid drugs. The TCR originated in a female donor with Graves disease. The CDR3 is CSARALGGSGYSNQPQHF. In nucleotides, the CDR3 is TGCAGCGCGAGGGCTTTGGGGGGCTCAGGATATAGCAATCAGCCCCAGCATTTT.